This T cell receptor beta chain stems from a study of T cell clonality in common variable immunodeficiency. General study points: Common variable immunodeficiency TCR beta sequences reportedly had fewer deletions and N-nucleotide insertions. Shared TCRbeta clones were fewer between CVID subjects than controls.

Trimming pared 5 bases from V and 1 base from J, leaving 11 bases between. Germline V gene lookup returns CDR1 SNHLY and CDR2 FYNNEI. This CDR3 has 14 residues. Repertoires were generated with immunoSEQ multiplex PCR, while TCRdb's copy carries only in-frame clones and drops some. The table lists roughly 40,000 clones, with no singletons. As to this clone: The antigen remains unidentified. The read stops 3 residues short of the end of the CDR3; the missing end is completed from the germline J gene.

The source material was peripheral blood mononuclear cells. The sequence was collected from a person aged 18 to 70 in good health. The chain recombines TRBV2 with TRBJ2-5; the D gene is possibly TRBD2 (5 bases). CDR3: CASSRGLPQETQYF. The covered CDR3 bases are TGTGCCAGCAGTAGAGGACTGCCCCAAGAGACC.